The next 2 T cell receptor beta chains were all read from a single sample in a study of shared clonotypes between healthy human individuals. The naive CD8 subset, CD45RO-negative cells positively selected for CCR7, excluded terminally differentiated effector memory CD45RA+ cells. The table came from immunoSEQ multiplex PCR; TCRdb's copy has only in-frame clones and leaves some out. Here the sample spans roughly 1,800,000 clones, just under 95% being singletons. The sequenced material came from naive CD8+ T cells sorted from blood. The source of these receptors is a man younger than 35 in good health.

This chain joins TRBV7-2 and TRBJ1-4, with 8 bases lining up with TRBD1. CDR3 length equals 14 residues. Per germline, CDR1 SGHTA and CDR2 FQGNSA. The J segment lost 6 bases and the V segment lost 2 bases, leaving 2 bases of the junction unmatched. The CDR3 DNA follows: TGTGCCAGCAGCTTACAGGGGGCGTATGAAAAACTGTTTTTT. Residues: CASSLQGAYEKLFF.

The chain carries TRBV7-6 and TRBJ2-3; 13 bases fit TRBD2. The junction had 4 bases not matched to a gene; V was cut back by 6 bases and J by 1 base. The CDR3 totals 16 residues. Germline V CDR1 and CDR2: SGHVS, FNYEAQ. DNA for the CDR3: TGTGCCAGCAGTCGAGGACTAGCGGGAGGCACAGATACGCAGTATTTT. Translation gives CASSRGLAGGTDTQYF.